Sequencing of this TCR beta chain was carried out in a study of STAT5B mutations in CD4+ large granular lymphocyte leukemia. As to this clone: Its antigen remains unknown.

Data came from immunoSEQ multiplex PCR; TCRdb stores just in-frame clones and leaves some out. The sample contains around 35,000 clones, around 70% of which appear only once. Unmatched junction bases numbered 12, after V lost 5 bases and J lost 2 bases. The CDR3 covers 19 residues. The V gene's germline CDR1 is PRHDT and CDR2 FYEKMQ (reference sequence). The study, taken as a whole, reports: TRBV06-family usage was enriched in top patient clones (8/27) versus controls (2/35). About 24% of private leukemic clonotypes occurred rarely in other patients' non-leukemic repertoires.

The TCR comes from a human donor in good health. V usage is TRBV13 and J usage is TRBJ2-1; TRBD2 matches 13 bases. The sequenced material came from CD4+ T cells from blood buffy coats. As DNA, the CDR3 is TGTGCCAGCAGCCTGGGGACTAGCGGGATCCCCTATGCCTACAATGAGCAGTTCTTC. Amino acids: CASSLGTSGIPYAYNEQFF. Based on the CDR3 plus reference TRBV13 and TRBJ2-1, the full variable domain is AAGVIQSPRHLIKEKRETATLKCYPIPRHDTVYWYQQGPGQDPQFLISFYEKMQSDKGSIPDRFSAQQFSDYHSELNMSSLELGDSALYFCASSLGTSGIPYAYNEQFFGPGTRLTVL.